The rows below give T cell receptor beta chains drawn from one sample of a study of shared clonotypes between healthy human individuals. Measured with immunoSEQ multiplex PCR; TCRdb has only the in-frame clones, and not every one. The table shows 450,000 to 700,000 clones, with roughly 95% occurring only once. Sample: naive CD8+ T cells sorted from blood. These receptors were obtained from a woman aged 25 to 39 in good health. Both conserved end residues are part of each CDR3. Each record gives: clone size, J gene, V gene, D gene, CDR3 DNA, CDR3 protein. The D gene is left open where the match is weak. Clone sizes are given selectively: once, few, many, or a class where the clone is expanded.

size: -
J: TRBJ1-4
V: TRBV10-2
D: -
DNA: TGCGCCAGCAGTCCCGGACGGGAAAAACTGTTTTTT
CDR3: CASSPGREKLFF

size: once
J: TRBJ2-7
V: TRBV27
D: -
DNA: TGTGCCAGCAGTTCTGGCCAATCCTACGAGCAGTACTTC
CDR3: CASSSGQSYEQYF

size: -
J: TRBJ1-1
V: TRBV19
D: -
DNA: TGTGCCAGTAGTACGGGTACAGGGTTTGAAGCTTTCTTT
CDR3: CASSTGTGFEAFF

size: -
J: TRBJ2-2
V: TRBV9
D: -
DNA: TGTGCCAGCAGCGGTATGGGAACCGGGGAGCTGTTTTTT
CDR3: CASSGMGTGELFF

size: -
J: TRBJ1-2
V: TRBV6-5
D: -
DNA: TGTGCCAGCAGTTCCTTAGGGGCGGAAACCTATGGCTACACCTTC
CDR3: CASSSLGAETYGYTF

size: -
J: TRBJ1-1
V: TRBV19
D: -
DNA: TGTGCCAGTAGTATTGAGGTGAACACTGAAGCTTTCTTT
CDR3: CASSIEVNTEAFF

size: -
J: TRBJ2-1
V: TRBV27
D: -
DNA: TGTGCCAGCAGTTTTGGGGGTACGGAGTTCTTC
CDR3: CASSFGGTEFF

size: -
J: TRBJ2-1
V: TRBV9
D: -
DNA: TGTGCCAGCAGCGTAGGCGGTGGGACCACCAATGAGCAGTTCTTC
CDR3: CASSVGGGTTNEQFF

size: -
J: TRBJ2-3
V: TRBV4-1
D: -
DNA: TGCGCCAGCAGCCAAATACCCAGTGGTACCGCAGATACGCAGTATTTT
CDR3: CASSQIPSGTADTQYF

size: -
J: TRBJ1-1
V: TRBV7-9
D: -
DNA: TGTGCCAGCAGCCCAGCGGGTGGGGGGCCATTCACTGAAGCTTTCTTT
CDR3: CASSPAGGGPFTEAFF

size: -
J: TRBJ2-7
V: TRBV7-6
D: TRBD2
DNA: TGTGCCAGCAGCTCACCGGGACTAGCGGGTTACGAGCAGTACTTC
CDR3: CASSSPGLAGYEQYF

size: -
J: TRBJ1-5
V: TRBV11-2
D: -
DNA: TGTGCCAGCAGCTTTGGGCCTGGGAGCAATCAGCCCCAGCATTTT
CDR3: CASSFGPGSNQPQHF

size: -
J: TRBJ2-5
V: TRBV5-1
D: -
DNA: TGCGCCAGCAGCCAGCAAGAGACCCAGTACTTC
CDR3: CASSQQETQYF

size: once
J: TRBJ2-7
V: TRBV14
D: -
DNA: TGTGCCAGCAGCCAACAGCTCGCTCGGGAGCAGTACTTC
CDR3: CASSQQLAREQYF

size: -
J: TRBJ1-1
V: TRBV4-1
D: TRBD1
DNA: TGCGCCAGCAGCCAAGACCTGGGACAGGGCACTGAAGCTTTCTTT
CDR3: CASSQDLGQGTEAFF

size: -
J: TRBJ1-1
V: TRBV7-9
D: TRBD1
DNA: TGTGCCAGCAGCCCCCGGGACAGGGGGCAGACTGAAGCTTTCTTT
CDR3: CASSPRDRGQTEAFF

size: -
J: TRBJ2-7
V: TRBV20-1
D: -
DNA: TGCAGTGCTAGAGACAACTACGAGCAGTACTTC
CDR3: CSARDNYEQYF

size: -
J: TRBJ2-7
V: TRBV9
D: -
DNA: TGTGCCAGCAGCCCCCGATTGACGTCCCCTTACGAGCAGTACTTC
CDR3: CASSPRLTSPYEQYF

size: -
J: TRBJ2-1
V: TRBV27
D: TRBD2
DNA: TGTGCCAGCAGGACTAGCGGGAGGGATTACGTCGGGCAGTTCTTC
CDR3: CASRTSGRDYVGQFF

size: -
J: TRBJ2-6
V: TRBV7-8
D: -
DNA: TGTGCCAGCAGGCCCAAGCGGGTTACTGGGGCCAACGTCCTGACTTTC
CDR3: CASRPKRVTGANVLTF

size: once
J: TRBJ2-7
V: TRBV7-6
D: TRBD2
DNA: TGTGCCAGCAGCTCCAGACTAGCCACATACGAGCAGTACTTC
CDR3: CASSSRLATYEQYF

size: -
J: TRBJ1-1
V: TRBV27
D: -
DNA: TGTGCCAGCAGTATAACTCTGAACACTGAAGCTTTCTTT
CDR3: CASSITLNTEAFF

size: once
J: TRBJ2-5
V: TRBV29-1
D: TRBD2
DNA: TGCAGCGTTGAAGATATGACGGGAGGGCCTTCAGAGACCCAGTACTTC
CDR3: CSVEDMTGGPSETQYF

size: -
J: TRBJ2-5
V: TRBV15
D: -
DNA: TGTGCCACCAGCAGAGTCCTTATTTTTTCAGGGACCCAAGAGACCCAGTACTTC
CDR3: CATSRVLIFSGTQETQYF

size: -
J: TRBJ1-5
V: TRBV27
D: -
DNA: TGTGCCAGCAGTTTTCGCAGGAGCAATCAGCCCCAGCATTTT
CDR3: CASSFRRSNQPQHF

size: -
J: TRBJ2-7
V: TRBV7-9
D: TRBD2
DNA: TGTGCCAGCAGCTTATCTAGCGGGAGCGCCCCAACCTACGAGCAGTACTTC
CDR3: CASSLSSGSAPTYEQYF

size: once
J: TRBJ2-7
V: TRBV16
D: TRBD1
DNA: TGTGCCAGCAGCCATGGGACAGCTTCCTACGAGCAGTACTTC
CDR3: CASSHGTASYEQYF